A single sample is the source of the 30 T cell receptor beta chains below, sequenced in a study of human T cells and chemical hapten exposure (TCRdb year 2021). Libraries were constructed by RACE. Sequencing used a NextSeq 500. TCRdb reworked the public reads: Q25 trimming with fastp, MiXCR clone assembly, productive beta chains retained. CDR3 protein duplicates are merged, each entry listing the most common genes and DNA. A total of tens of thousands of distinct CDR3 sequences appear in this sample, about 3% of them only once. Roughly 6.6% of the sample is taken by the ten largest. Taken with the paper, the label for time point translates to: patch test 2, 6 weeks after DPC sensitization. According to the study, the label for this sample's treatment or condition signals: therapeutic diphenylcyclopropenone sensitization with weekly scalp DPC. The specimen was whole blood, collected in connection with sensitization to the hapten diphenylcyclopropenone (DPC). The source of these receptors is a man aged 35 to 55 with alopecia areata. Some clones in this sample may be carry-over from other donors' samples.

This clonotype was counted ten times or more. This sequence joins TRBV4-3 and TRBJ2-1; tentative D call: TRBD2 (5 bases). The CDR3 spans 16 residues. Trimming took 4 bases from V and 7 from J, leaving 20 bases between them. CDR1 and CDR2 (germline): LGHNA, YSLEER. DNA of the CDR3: TGCGCCAGCAGCCCGGGAAGAGCGGTTACCTTAAATGAGCAGTTCTTC. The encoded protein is CASSPGRAVTLNEQFF.

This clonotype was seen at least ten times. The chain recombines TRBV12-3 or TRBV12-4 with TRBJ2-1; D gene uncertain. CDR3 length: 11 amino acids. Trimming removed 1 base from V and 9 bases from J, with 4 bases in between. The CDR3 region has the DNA TGTGCCAGCAGTTTAGGGTTTGAGCAGTTCTTC. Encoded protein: CASSLGFEQFF.

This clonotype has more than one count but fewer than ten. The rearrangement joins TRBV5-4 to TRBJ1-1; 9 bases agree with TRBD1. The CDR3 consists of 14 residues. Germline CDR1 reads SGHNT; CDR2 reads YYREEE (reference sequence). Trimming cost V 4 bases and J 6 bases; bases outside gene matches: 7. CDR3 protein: CASSRGQGSAEAFF. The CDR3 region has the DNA TGTGCCAGCAGCCGGGGACAGGGAAGCGCTGAAGCTTTCTTT.

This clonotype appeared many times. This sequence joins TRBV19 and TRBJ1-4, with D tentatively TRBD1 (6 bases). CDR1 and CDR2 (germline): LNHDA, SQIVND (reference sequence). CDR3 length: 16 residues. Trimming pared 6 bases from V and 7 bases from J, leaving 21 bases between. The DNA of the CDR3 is TGTGCCAGTAGCCCAAGACCCACAGAAGGGGGTGAAAAACTGTTTTTT. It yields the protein CASSPRPTEGGEKLFF. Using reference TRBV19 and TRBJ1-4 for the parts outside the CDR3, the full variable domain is DGGITQSPKYLFRKEGQNVTLSCEQNLNHDAMYWYRQDPGQGLRLIYYSQIVNDFQKGDIAEGYSVSREKKESFPLTVTSAQKNPTAFYLCASSPRPTEGGEKLFFGSGTQLSVL.

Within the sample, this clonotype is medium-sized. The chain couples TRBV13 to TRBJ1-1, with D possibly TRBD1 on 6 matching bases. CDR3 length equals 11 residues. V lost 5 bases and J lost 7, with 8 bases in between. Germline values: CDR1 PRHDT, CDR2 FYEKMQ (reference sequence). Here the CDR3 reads CASSQDSEAFF. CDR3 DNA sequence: TGTGCCAGCAGCCAGGACAGTGAAGCTTTCTTT.

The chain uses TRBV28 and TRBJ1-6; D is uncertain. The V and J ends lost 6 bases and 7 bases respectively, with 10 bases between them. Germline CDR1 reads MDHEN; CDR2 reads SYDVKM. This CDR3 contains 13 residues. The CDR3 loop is CASSQDPNSPLHF. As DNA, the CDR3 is TGTGCCAGCAGCCAAGACCCAAATTCACCCCTCCACTTT.

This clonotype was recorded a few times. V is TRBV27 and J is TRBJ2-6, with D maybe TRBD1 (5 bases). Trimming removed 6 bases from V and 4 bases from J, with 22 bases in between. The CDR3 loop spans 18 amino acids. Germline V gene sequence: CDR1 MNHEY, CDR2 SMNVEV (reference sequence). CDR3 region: CASSQGVGLGPGANVLTF. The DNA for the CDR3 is TGTGCCAGCAGCCAAGGGGTCGGGTTGGGGCCGGGGGCCAACGTCCTGACTTTC.

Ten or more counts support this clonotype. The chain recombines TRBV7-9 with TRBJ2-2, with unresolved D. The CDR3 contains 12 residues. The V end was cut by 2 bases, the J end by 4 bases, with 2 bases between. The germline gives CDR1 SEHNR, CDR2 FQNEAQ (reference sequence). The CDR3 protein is CASSLSTGELFF. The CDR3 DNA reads TGTGCCAGCAGCTTATCCACCGGGGAGCTGTTTTTT.

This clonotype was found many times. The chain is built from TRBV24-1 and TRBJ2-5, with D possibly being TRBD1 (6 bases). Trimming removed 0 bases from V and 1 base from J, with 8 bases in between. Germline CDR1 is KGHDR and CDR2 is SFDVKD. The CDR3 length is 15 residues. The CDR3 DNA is TGTGCCACCAGTGATTTGCGAGGGGGCCAAGAGACCCAGTACTTC. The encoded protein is CATSDLRGGQETQYF.

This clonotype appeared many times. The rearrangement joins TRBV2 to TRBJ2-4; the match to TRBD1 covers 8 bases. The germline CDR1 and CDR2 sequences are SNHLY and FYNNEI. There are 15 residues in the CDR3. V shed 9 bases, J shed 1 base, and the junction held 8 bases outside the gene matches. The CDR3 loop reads CASLTDRAAKNIQYF. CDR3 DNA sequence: TGTGCCAGTCTGACGGACAGGGCCGCCAAAAACATTCAGTACTTC. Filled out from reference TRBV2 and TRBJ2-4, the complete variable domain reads EPEVTQTPSHQVTQMGQEVILRCVPISNHLYFYWYRQILGQKVEFLVSFYNNEISEKSEIFDDQFSVERPDGSNFTLKIRSTKLEDSAMYFCASLTDRAAKNIQYFGAGTRLSVL.

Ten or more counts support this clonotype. CDR3 DNA sequence: TGTGCCAGCAACCTTGCCGGACATAACAATGAGCAGTTCTTC. It encodes CASNLAGHNNEQFF. This chain links TRBV12-3 or TRBV12-4 with TRBJ2-1, with a weak D call TRBD1 (5 bases). The germline V and J ends were trimmed by 7 bases and 5 bases, with 15 bases remaining between them. CDR3 size: 14 residues.

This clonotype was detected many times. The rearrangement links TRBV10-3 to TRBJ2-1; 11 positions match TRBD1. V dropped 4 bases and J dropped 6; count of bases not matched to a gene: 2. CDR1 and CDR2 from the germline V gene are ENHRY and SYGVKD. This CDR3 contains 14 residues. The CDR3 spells CAISGGTGGNEQFF. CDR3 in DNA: TGTGCCATCAGTGGCGGGACAGGGGGCAATGAGCAGTTCTTC.

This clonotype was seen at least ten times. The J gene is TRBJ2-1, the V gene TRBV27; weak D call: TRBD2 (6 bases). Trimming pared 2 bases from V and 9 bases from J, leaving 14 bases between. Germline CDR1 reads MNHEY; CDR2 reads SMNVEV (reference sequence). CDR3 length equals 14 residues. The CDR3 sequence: CASSLGLATGEQFF. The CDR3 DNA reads TGTGCCAGCAGTTTAGGTCTAGCGACTGGTGAGCAGTTCTTC.

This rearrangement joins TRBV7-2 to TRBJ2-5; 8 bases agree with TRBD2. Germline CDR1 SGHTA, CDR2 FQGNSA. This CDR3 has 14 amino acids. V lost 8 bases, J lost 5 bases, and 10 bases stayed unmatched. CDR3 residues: CASGPGTSWETQYF. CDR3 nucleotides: TGTGCCAGCGGCCCCGGGACTAGTTGGGAGACCCAGTACTTC.

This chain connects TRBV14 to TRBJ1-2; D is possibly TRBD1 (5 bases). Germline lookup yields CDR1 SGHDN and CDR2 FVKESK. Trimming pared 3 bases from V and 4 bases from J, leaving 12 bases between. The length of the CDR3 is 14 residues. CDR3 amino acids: CASSQAGEIYGYTF. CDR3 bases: TGTGCCAGCAGCCAGGCGGGGGAGATCTATGGCTACACCTTC.

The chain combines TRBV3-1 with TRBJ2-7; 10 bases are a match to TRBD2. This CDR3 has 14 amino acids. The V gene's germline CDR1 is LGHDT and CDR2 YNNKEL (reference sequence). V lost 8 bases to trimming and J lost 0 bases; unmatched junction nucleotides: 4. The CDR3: CASQRTSGSYEQYF. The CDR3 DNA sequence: TGTGCCAGCCAACGGACTAGCGGCTCCTACGAGCAGTACTTC.

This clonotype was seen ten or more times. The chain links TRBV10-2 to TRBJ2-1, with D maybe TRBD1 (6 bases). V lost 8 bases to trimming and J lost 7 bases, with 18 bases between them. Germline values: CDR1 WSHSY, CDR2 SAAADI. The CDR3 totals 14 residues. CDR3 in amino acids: CASGSFGGRNEQFF. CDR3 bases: TGCGCCAGCGGGTCGTTTGGGGGCAGGAATGAGCAGTTCTTC.

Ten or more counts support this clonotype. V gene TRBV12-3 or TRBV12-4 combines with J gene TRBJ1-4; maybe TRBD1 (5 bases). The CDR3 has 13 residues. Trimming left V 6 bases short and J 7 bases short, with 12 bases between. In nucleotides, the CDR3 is TGTGCCAGCAGCTTTATTAGGGGTGAAAAACTGTTTTTT. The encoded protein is CASSFIRGEKLFF.

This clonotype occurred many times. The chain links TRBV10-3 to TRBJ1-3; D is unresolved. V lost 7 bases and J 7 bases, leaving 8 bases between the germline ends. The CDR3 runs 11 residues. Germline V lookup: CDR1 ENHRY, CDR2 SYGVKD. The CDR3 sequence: CAITSANTIYF. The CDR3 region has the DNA TGTGCCATCACCAGCGCGAACACCATATATTTT.

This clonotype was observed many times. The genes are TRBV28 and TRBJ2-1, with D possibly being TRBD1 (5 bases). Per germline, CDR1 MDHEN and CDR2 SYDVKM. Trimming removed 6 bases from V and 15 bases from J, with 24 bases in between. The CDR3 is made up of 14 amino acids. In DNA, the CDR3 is TGTGCCAGCAGCCGACAAACTACAGGTCACCTAGGGTTCTTC. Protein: CASSRQTTGHLGFF.

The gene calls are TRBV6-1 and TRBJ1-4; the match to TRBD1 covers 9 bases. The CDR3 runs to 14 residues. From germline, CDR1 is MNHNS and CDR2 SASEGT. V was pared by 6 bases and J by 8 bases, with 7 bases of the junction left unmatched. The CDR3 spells CASRLTGTGEKLFF. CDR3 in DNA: TGTGCCAGCAGGTTAACCGGGACAGGGGAAAAACTGTTTTTT.

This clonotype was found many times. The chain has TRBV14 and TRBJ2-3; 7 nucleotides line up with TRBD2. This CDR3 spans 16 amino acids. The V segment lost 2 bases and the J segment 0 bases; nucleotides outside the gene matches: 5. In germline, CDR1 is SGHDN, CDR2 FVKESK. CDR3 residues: CASSQRAGASTDTQYF. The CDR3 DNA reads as TGTGCCAGCAGCCAACGGGCGGGAGCTAGCACAGATACGCAGTATTTT.

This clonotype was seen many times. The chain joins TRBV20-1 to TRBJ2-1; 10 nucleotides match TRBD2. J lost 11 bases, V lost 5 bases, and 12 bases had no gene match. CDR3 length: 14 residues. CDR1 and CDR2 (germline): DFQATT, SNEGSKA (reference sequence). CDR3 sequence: CSAGDFLAGAKQFF. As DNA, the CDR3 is TGCAGTGCTGGCGATTTTCTAGCGGGGGCCAAGCAGTTCTTC.

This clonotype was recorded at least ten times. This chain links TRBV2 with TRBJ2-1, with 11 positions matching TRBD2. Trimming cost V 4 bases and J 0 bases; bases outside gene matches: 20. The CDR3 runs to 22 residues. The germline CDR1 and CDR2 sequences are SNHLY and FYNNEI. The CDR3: CASSAATSGIYPLKISYNEQFF. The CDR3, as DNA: TGTGCCAGCAGTGCGGCGACTAGCGGGATTTATCCGCTCAAAATCTCCTACAATGAGCAGTTCTTC.

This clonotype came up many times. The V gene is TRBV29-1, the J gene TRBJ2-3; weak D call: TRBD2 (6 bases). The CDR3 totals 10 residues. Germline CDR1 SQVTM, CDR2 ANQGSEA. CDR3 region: CCGGTDTQYF. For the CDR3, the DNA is TGCTGCGGGGGCACAGATACGCAGTATTTT.

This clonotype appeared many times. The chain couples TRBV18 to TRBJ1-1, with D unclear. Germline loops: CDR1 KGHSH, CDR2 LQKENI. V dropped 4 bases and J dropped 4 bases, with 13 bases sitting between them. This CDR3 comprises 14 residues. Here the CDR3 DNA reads TGTGCCAGCTCACTCCAGAAGTGGGGCACTGAAGCTTTCTTT. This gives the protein CASSLQKWGTEAFF.

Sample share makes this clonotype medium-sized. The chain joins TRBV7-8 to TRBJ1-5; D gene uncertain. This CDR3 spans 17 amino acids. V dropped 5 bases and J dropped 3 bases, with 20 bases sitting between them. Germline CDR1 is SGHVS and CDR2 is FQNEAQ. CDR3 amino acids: CASSTSPAREHNQPQHF. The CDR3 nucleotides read TGTGCCAGCAGCACATCCCCCGCCCGAGAACACAATCAGCCCCAGCATTTT.

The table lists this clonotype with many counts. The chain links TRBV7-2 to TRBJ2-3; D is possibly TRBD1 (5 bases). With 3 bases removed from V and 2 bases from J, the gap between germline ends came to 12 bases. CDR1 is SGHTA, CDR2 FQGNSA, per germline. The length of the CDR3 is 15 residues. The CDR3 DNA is TGTGCCAGCAGCTTTTCGGACATGGACACAGATACGCAGTATTTT. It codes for CASSFSDMDTDTQYF.

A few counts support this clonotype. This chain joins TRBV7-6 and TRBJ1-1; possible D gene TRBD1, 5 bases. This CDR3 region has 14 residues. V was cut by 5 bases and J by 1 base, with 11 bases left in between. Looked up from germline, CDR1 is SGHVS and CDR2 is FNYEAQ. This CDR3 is CASSPSTANTEAFF. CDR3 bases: TGTGCCAGCAGCCCCTCGACAGCGAACACTGAAGCTTTCTTT.

In DNA form, the CDR3 reads TGCAGTGCGCCGACTAGGGTTCCCCTGAGCTCCTACGAGCAGTACTTC. It is translated as CSAPTRVPLSSYEQYF. J is TRBJ2-7 and V is TRBV20-1, with D perhaps matching TRBD2 (6 bases). This CDR3 spans 16 amino acids. The germline V gene has CDR1 DFQATT and CDR2 SNEGSKA (reference sequence). V was trimmed by 6 bases and J by 0 bases, leaving 21 bases between them.